The 10 T cell receptor beta chains below all came from one sample that was sequenced in a study of vaccination effects on CD4 cells after COVID-19. Cultured cells yielded isolated CD4+ T cells after about ten days. The individual was infected with SARS-CoV-2 between March and December 2020, as confirmed by PCR. BNT162b2 vaccine or mRNA-1273 vaccine was given to participants in two doses. These receptors' antigens are unknown. Sequencing was performed with immunoSEQ multiplex PCR; in TCRdb, only in-frame clones are kept and a portion is missing. The data hold tens of thousands of clones, with 76% observed a single time. The sample in question was CD4+ T cells from PBMCs cultured without peptide, obtained after COVID-19 vaccination. The receptors stem from a human donor who had a prior SARS-CoV-2 infection.

The rearrangement uses TRBV6-5 and TRBJ2-7; 8 nucleotides match TRBD2. V was pared by 7 bases and J by 0 bases, with 2 bases of the junction left unmatched. The CDR3 is 13 amino acids. Germline V CDR1 and CDR2: MNHEY, SVGAGI. The CDR3: CASKRGHSYEQYF. The DNA for the CDR3 is TGTGCCAGCAAGCGGGGGCACTCCTACGAGCAGTACTTC.

The gene calls are TRBV5-6 and TRBJ1-5; D not resolved. This CDR3 is 17 amino acids long. Germline lookup yields CDR1 SGHDT and CDR2 YYEEEE. The ends were cut back, 3 bases at V and 4 bases at J, with 20 bases in the middle. Here the CDR3 reads CASSSAGREKYNQPQHF. The CDR3 DNA reads as TGTGCCAGCAGCTCAGCCGGGAGGGAAAAGTATAATCAGCCCCAGCATTTT.

This clone was recorded a few times. This rearrangement joins TRBV15 to TRBJ2-3; D is perhaps TRBD2 (6 bases). This CDR3 contains 16 residues. V dropped 5 bases and J dropped 0 bases, with 15 bases sitting between them. Germline CDR1 LNHNV, CDR2 YYDKDF (reference sequence). Here the CDR3 DNA reads TGTGCCACCAGCGATGGGCTAGCGAGGAGCACAGATACGCAGTATTTT. Its translation is CATSDGLARSTDTQYF.

The chain employs TRBV2 and TRBJ2-3, with a tentative D call TRBD1 (6 bases). The CDR3 runs 16 residues. Germline V gene data show CDR1 as SNHLY and CDR2 as FYNNEI. The V and J ends lost 2 bases and 0 bases respectively, with 12 bases between them. CDR3 sequence reads: CASSEIRQASTDTQYF. CDR3 coding DNA: TGTGCCAGCAGTGAAATTCGACAGGCTAGCACAGATACGCAGTATTTT.

This chain uses TRBV7-9 with TRBJ2-2; D remains ambiguous. Trimming cost V 11 bases and J 1 base, with 11 bases left between them. The CDR3 is 13 residues long. Germline V CDR1 and CDR2: SEHNR, FQNEAQ (reference sequence). CDR3 DNA sequence: TGTGCCCTCGGGCGCAGGAACACCGGGGAGCTGTTTTTT. This sequence encodes CALGRRNTGELFF.

The chain joins TRBV18 to TRBJ1-1; D is perhaps TRBD1 (6 bases). Looked up from germline, CDR1 is KGHSH and CDR2 is LQKENI. V lost 2 bases and J lost 1, with 14 bases in between. This CDR3 has 16 amino acids. The CDR3 sequence is CASSPLQGVRNTEAFF. CDR3 nucleotide sequence: TGTGCCAGCTCACCATTACAGGGCGTGAGGAACACTGAAGCTTTCTTT.

There are a few counts of this clone. The DNA of the CDR3 is TGTGCCAGCAGTTACCCCCCGACAGCTTTCTTT. Protein sequence: CASSYPPTAFF. The rearrangement links TRBV6-5 to TRBJ1-1, with no clear D. V lost 2 bases and J lost 10, with 8 bases in between. CDR1 is MNHEY and CDR2 is SVGAGI in the germline V gene. The CDR3 covers 11 residues.

The chain couples TRBV4-3 to TRBJ2-3, with D perhaps matching TRBD2 (6 bases). Trimming pared 3 bases from V and 4 bases from J, leaving 14 bases between. The CDR3 loop spans 15 amino acids. Germline assignment: CDR1 LGHNA and CDR2 YSLEER. Written as DNA, the CDR3 is TGCGCCAGCAGCCAGTTGACTAGAGCGTCAGATACGCAGTATTTT. Its protein product is CASSQLTRASDTQYF.

The chain has TRBV29-1 and TRBJ2-1; TRBD2 agrees at 7 bases. With 6 bases clipped from V and 6 bases from J, the junction kept 5 bases outside the gene matches. Per the germline V gene, CDR1 is SQVTM and CDR2 is ANQGSEA. The CDR3 runs to 12 residues. In nucleotides, the CDR3 is TGCAGCGTACGGGGGGACGGCAATGAGCAGTTCTTC. It is translated as CSVRGDGNEQFF.

This clone was found a few times. The V gene is TRBV12-3 or TRBV12-4, the J gene TRBJ1-3; D remains ambiguous. V shed 5 bases and J shed 4 bases, with 9 bases lying between them. The CDR3 consists of 13 residues. The CDR3 nucleotides are TGTGCCAGCAGTAGGGTGGGAGGAAACACCATATATTTT. It translates to CASSRVGGNTIYF.